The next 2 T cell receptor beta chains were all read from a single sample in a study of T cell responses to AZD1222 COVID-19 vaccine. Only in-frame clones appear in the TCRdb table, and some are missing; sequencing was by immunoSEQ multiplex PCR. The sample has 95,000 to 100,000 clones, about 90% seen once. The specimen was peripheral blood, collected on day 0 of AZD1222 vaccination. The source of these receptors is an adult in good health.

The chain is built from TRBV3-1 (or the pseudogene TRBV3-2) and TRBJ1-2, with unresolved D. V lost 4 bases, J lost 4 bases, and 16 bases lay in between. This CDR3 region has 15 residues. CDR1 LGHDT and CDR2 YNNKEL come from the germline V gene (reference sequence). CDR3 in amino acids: CASSRPETEVYGYTF. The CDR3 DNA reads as TGTGCCAGCAGCCGGCCGGAGACGGAGGTCTATGGCTACACCTTC.

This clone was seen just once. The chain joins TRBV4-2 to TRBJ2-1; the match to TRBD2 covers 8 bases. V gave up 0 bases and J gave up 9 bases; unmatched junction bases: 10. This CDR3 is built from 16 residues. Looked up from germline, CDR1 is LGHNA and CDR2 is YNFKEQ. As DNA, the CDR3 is TGTGCCAGCAGCCAAGAAAGGAGGGGACTAGAAAGTGAGCAGTTCTTC. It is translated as CASSQERRGLESEQFF.